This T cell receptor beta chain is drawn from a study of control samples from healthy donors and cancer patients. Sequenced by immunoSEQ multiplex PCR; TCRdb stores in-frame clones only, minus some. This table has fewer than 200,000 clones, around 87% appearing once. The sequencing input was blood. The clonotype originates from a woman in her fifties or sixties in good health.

DNA of the CDR3: TGTGCCAGCAGCTTAACAAGTGACACCGCCCATGGCTACACCTTC. Protein sequence: CASSLTSDTAHGYTF. The chain is built from TRBV7-3 and TRBJ1-2, with D unclear. V was shortened by 0 bases and J by 6 bases, with 14 bases between the two germline ends. CDR1 and CDR2 from the germline V gene are SGHTA and FQGTGA. This CDR3 contains 15 residues.